This is a list of T cell receptor beta chains from one sample in a study of breast tumors, draining lymph nodes, adjacent tissues. From the multiplex PCR reads, TCRdb called clonotypes with MiXCR, one entry per CDR3 protein. The table includes 70,000 to 85,000 distinct CDR3 sequences, approximately 19% detected once. Sequenced sample: axillary lymph node tissue. The receptors shown here come from a female donor with breast cancer. Some clones in this sample may be carry-over from other donors' samples. Each CDR3 is given without its conserved first and last residue. The D gene is left open where the match is weak.

j_gene: TRBJ2-3; v_gene: TRBV7-3; d_gene: .; CDR3aa: ASSLGGNTDTQY
j_gene: TRBJ1-4; v_gene: TRBV5-1; d_gene: .; CDR3aa: ASRSLTGFNEKLF
j_gene: TRBJ2-2; v_gene: TRBV20-1; d_gene: TRBD2; CDR3aa: SAREGTSGTGELF
j_gene: TRBJ2-1; v_gene: TRBV28; d_gene: .; CDR3aa: ASSWLARTTEQF
j_gene: TRBJ1-6; v_gene: TRBV3-1; d_gene: TRBD1; CDR3aa: ASRTGGQYNSPLH
j_gene: TRBJ2-7; v_gene: TRBV7-9; d_gene: .; CDR3aa: ASSSPNVVSSYEQY
j_gene: TRBJ2-3; v_gene: TRBV6-2/TRBV6-3; d_gene: .; CDR3aa: ASGTQVTSSTDTQY
j_gene: TRBJ1-1; v_gene: TRBV6-1; d_gene: TRBD1; CDR3aa: ASSVQGALNTEAF
j_gene: TRBJ2-5; v_gene: TRBV11-1; d_gene: .; CDR3aa: ASSLGVRGETQY
j_gene: TRBJ2-1; v_gene: TRBV20-1; d_gene: .; CDR3aa: SARGLRDEQF
j_gene: TRBJ2-7; v_gene: TRBV4-3; d_gene: .; CDR3aa: ASSQEGLTSYEQY
j_gene: TRBJ1-6; v_gene: TRBV4-1; d_gene: .; CDR3aa: ASSQEIPLGVGSYNSPLH
j_gene: TRBJ2-7; v_gene: TRBV20-1; d_gene: .; CDR3aa: SATTDPFQQY
j_gene: TRBJ2-1; v_gene: TRBV7-9; d_gene: TRBD2; CDR3aa: ASSLKALSGRRSSYNEQF
j_gene: TRBJ2-3; v_gene: TRBV6-1; d_gene: TRBD2; CDR3aa: ASSEFGGRGMGTDTQY
j_gene: TRBJ2-2; v_gene: TRBV5-4; d_gene: .; CDR3aa: ASSQTPNTGELF
j_gene: TRBJ2-2; v_gene: TRBV19; d_gene: .; CDR3aa: ASLGPGELF
j_gene: TRBJ1-2; v_gene: TRBV6-2/TRBV6-3; d_gene: TRBD1; CDR3aa: ASCGPGGNYGYT
j_gene: TRBJ2-1; v_gene: TRBV3-1; d_gene: .; CDR3aa: ASSQDAHPNERF